The TCR beta chain under discussion was sequenced for a study of response to subunit inactivated influenza vaccine (dated by TCRdb to 2016 to 2019). Regarding the complete study: The study used deep quantitative T cell receptor repertoire profiling to track responses to a trivalent subunit inactivated influenza vaccine.

Library prep was done by RT-PCR. The reads were generated on an Illumina HiSeq 2500. TCRdb took the public reads, trimmed them with fastp at Q25, ran MiXCR for clone calling and kept in-frame beta chains. Each CDR3 protein gets just one entry, which takes the most common genes and DNA from the rows behind it. The sample table holds 400,000 to 650,000 distinct CDR3 sequences, of which approximately 7.8% were seen once. Around 13% of the sample lies in the top ten. Ten or more counts support this clonotype. There is no known antigen for this receptor. The sample holds no much larger clone one base away, and base qualities are not on file. The research as a whole found: According to the authors, only a limited number of new T cells may be recruited by each seasonal influenza vaccination.

The sequencing here drew on PBMCs from blood, taken about 23 months after vaccination. The origin of this receptor is a man aged 50-75 years who received an inactivated influenza vaccine. Donor details come from another sample of the same person, matched by shared clones.

The nucleotide sequence reads TGTGCCAGCAGCCCACCTACTAGAAGGTTGTTCAATGAGCAGTTCTTC. It is translated as CASSPPTRRLFNEQFF. The chain links TRBV14 with TRBJ2-1; the D gene is perhaps TRBD2, on 5 matching bases. The germline ends are 19 bases apart after V is trimmed by 4 bases and J by 6 bases. CDR1 and CDR2, looked up from the germline V gene, are SGHDN and FVKESK. Spanning cysteine to phenylalanine, the CDR3 consists of 16 amino acids. Left in the record is the CDR3 DNA by itself, 48 bases read in frame from the first base.